Below are 16 T cell receptor beta chains sequenced from a single sample in a study of OX40 agonist ivuxolimab in advanced cancers. Sequencing used immunoSEQ multiplex PCR; TCRdb keeps in-frame clones, though not all of them. In the table there are tens of thousands of clones, approximately 84% of which are singletons. This specimen was CD4+ or CD8+ T cells sorted from blood, taken in a trial of the OX40 agonist ivuxolimab. The origin of the receptors is an adult with an advanced solid tumor such as melanoma, head and neck, liver or kidney cancer.

The chain carries TRBV6-5 and TRBJ1-2, with a possible D match to TRBD1 (5 bases). V lost 4 bases and J 2 bases, leaving 11 bases between the germline ends. Germline CDR1 is MNHEY and CDR2 is SVGAGI. The CDR3 sequence is 14 residues long. The CDR3 sequence is CASSLTVTNYGYTF. CDR3 in DNA: TGTGCCAGCAGTTTGACAGTTACCAACTATGGCTACACCTTC.

J is TRBJ1-2 and V is TRBV5-1, with D possibly matching TRBD1 (5 bases). Looked up from germline, CDR1 is SGHRS and CDR2 is YFSETQ. CDR3 length: 13 amino acids. V lost 4 bases to trimming and J lost 8 bases, with 15 bases between them. CDR3 coding DNA: TGCGCCAGCAGCATAGGGACTGGACAAGGCTACACCTTC. This encodes CASSIGTGQGYTF.

This chain uses TRBV7-2 with TRBJ2-5, with 13 bases aligning to TRBD2. Germline-derived CDR1 and CDR2 are SGHTA and FQGNSA. After removal of 5 bases from V and 5 bases from J, the junction contained 8 bases not matched to a gene. The CDR3 length is 16 residues. CDR3 sequence reads: CASSVRLAGGLETQYF. CDR3 in DNA: TGTGCCAGCAGCGTCAGACTAGCGGGGGGTTTGGAGACCCAGTACTTC.

The rearrangement uses TRBV5-5 and TRBJ1-2; unclear D gene. V was pared by 4 bases and J by 1 base, with 14 bases between. This CDR3 contains 15 residues. CDR1 is SGHKS, CDR2 YYEKEE, per germline (reference sequence). This CDR3 is CASSLPGRVNYGYTF. For the CDR3, the DNA is TGTGCCAGCAGCCTTCCCGGACGGGTTAACTATGGCTACACCTTC.

This clone has only one observation. The chain joins TRBV5-6 to TRBJ1-4; TRBD1 aligns across 8 bases. Germline trimming cut 3 bases from V and 6 bases from J; bases unmatched to any gene: 7. Germline loops: CDR1 SGHDT, CDR2 YYEEEE. The CDR3 is 15 amino acids. The CDR3 DNA follows: TGTGCCAGCAGCTGGATGGGACAGGTTGATGAAAAACTGTTTTTT. This encodes CASSWMGQVDEKLFF. Together with reference TRBV5-6 and TRBJ1-4, the CDR3 gives the full variable domain: DAGVTQSPTHLIKTRGQQVTLRCSPKSGHDTVSWYQQALGQGPQFIFQYYEEEERQRGNFPDRFSGHQFPNYSSELNVNALLLGDSALYLCASSWMGQVDEKLFFGSGTQLSVL.

The CDR3 loop reads CASSLSGGQGSSWFF. CDR3 DNA: TGTGCCAGCAGTTTATCTGGGGGTCAGGGATCCTCGTGGTTCTTT. V usage is TRBV27 and J usage is TRBJ1-1; D perhaps matches TRBD1 (5 bases). V shed 0 bases and J shed 14 bases, with 22 bases lying between them. The germline V gene has CDR1 MNHEY and CDR2 SMNVEV (reference sequence). The CDR3 consists of 15 residues.

A single count supports this clone. The V and J genes are TRBV5-6 and TRBJ2-7; D may correspond to TRBD1 or TRBD2 (6 bases each). Per the germline V gene, CDR1 is SGHDT and CDR2 is YYEEEE. Trimming removed 4 bases at V and 5 bases at J, with 13 bases between. The CDR3 sequence is 13 residues long. For the CDR3, the DNA is TGTGCCAGCAGCAACGGGGGCCGCCACGAGCAGTACTTC. Protein: CASSNGGRHEQYF.

The rearrangement joins TRBV11-1 to TRBJ2-4; tentatively, D is TRBD1 (6 bases). From germline, CDR1 is SGHAT and CDR2 FQDESV (reference sequence). Trimming removed 1 base from V and 0 bases from J, with 10 bases in between. The CDR3 is 16 amino acids. The CDR3 DNA reads TGTGCCAGCAGCTTAGTTGGACAGCCAGCCAAAAACATTCAGTACTTC. This translates into CASSLVGQPAKNIQYF.

This sequence joins TRBV11-3 and TRBJ2-3; D assignment may be TRBD1 or TRBD2 (5 bases each). Between the trimmed V and J ends, which lost 3 bases and 1 base, there was a span of 20 bases. The CDR3 consists of 18 residues. The germline V gene has CDR1 SGHNT and CDR2 YENEEA. The chain's CDR3 is CASSLGLTTFSRTDTQYF. The DNA of the CDR3 is TGTGCCAGCAGCTTGGGGCTGACTACCTTCTCACGCACAGATACGCAGTATTTT.

This clone has just a few counts. The rearrangement joins TRBV7-6 to TRBJ1-1; the D gene is possibly TRBD1 (5 bases). This CDR3 has 15 residues. The germline V and J ends were trimmed by 1 base and 0 bases, with 9 bases remaining between them. The germline V gene has CDR1 SGHVS and CDR2 FNYEAQ. CDR3 nucleotides: TGTGCCAGCAGCTTAGAACAGGTTATGAACACTGAAGCTTTCTTT. Translating gives CASSLEQVMNTEAFF.

The chain has TRBV29-1 and TRBJ2-7; 11 bases map to TRBD2. This CDR3 region has 14 residues. Germline V gene sequence: CDR1 SQVTM, CDR2 ANQGSEA. The J segment lost 3 bases and the V segment lost 6 bases, leaving 7 bases of the junction unmatched. The CDR3 spells CSVTLAGVYYEQYF. The CDR3 DNA follows: TGCAGCGTCACACTAGCGGGAGTATACTACGAGCAGTACTTC.

The chain uses TRBV7-9 and TRBJ1-3; 9 bases line up with TRBD1. Germline V gene lookup returns CDR1 SEHNR and CDR2 FQNEAQ (reference sequence). The junction had 6 bases not matched to a gene; V was cut back by 5 bases and J by 4 bases. The CDR3 length is 15 residues. The CDR3 loop reads CASSQGQGVGNTIYF. CDR3 coding DNA: TGTGCCAGCAGCCAGGGACAGGGTGTGGGAAACACCATATATTTT.

This clone was seen only once. The chain recombines TRBV4-3 with TRBJ2-5, with D tentatively TRBD1 (6 bases). Judging by the DNA end, TRBJ2-7 fits better; the J call may be wrong. This CDR3 is built from 15 residues. Germline-derived CDR1 and CDR2 are LGHNA and YSLEER. The CDR3 is CASSQTGTVSYEQYF. The DNA of the CDR3 is TGCGCCAGCAGCCAAACAGGGACGGTATCCTACGAGCAGTACTTC.

This rearrangement joins TRBV28 to TRBJ2-1, with TRBD2 as a possible D gene (5 bases). The germline CDR1 and CDR2 sequences are MDHEN and SYDVKM. The CDR3 has 15 residues. V was clipped by 3 bases and J by 8 bases, with 17 bases between them. CDR3 sequence reads: CASSLSSTLRDEQFF. The CDR3 nucleotides read TGTGCCAGCAGTTTGAGTAGTACGTTGAGGGATGAGCAGTTCTTC.

This chain joins TRBV5-4 and TRBJ1-3; a possible D gene is TRBD1 (6 bases). Trimming took off 3 bases at V and 4 bases at J, with 11 bases between the two ends. This CDR3 region has 14 residues. CDR1 SGHNT and CDR2 YYREEE come from the germline V gene (reference sequence). CDR3 nucleotides: TGTGCCAGCAGCTCGAACGACAGGGGAAACACCATATATTTT. It is translated as CASSSNDRGNTIYF.

This clone has only one observation. This chain joins TRBV19 and TRBJ1-5; TRBD1 aligns across 7 bases. The V segment lost 7 bases and the J segment 7 bases; nucleotides outside the gene matches: 13. The CDR3 runs 15 residues. The germline CDR1 and CDR2 sequences are LNHDA and SQIVND (reference sequence). The CDR3: CASNSEGAMGQPQHF. The CDR3 coding sequence is TGTGCCAGTAATAGCGAGGGGGCTATGGGGCAGCCCCAGCATTTT.